This TCR beta chain was profiled in a study of identical twins. A remark on this clonotype: No antigen is known for it.

Trimming shortened V by 1 base and J by 5 bases, and 15 bases separated the two germline ends. CDR1 and CDR2 (germline): DFQATT, SNEGSKA (reference sequence). This CDR3 spans 15 amino acids. The study's findings and limits: Sharing of beta out-of-frame sequences by twins showed a weaker excess.

TCRdb re-analysed the 5' RACE reads in MiXCR, keeping a single row per CDR3 protein. Here the sample spans about 890,000 distinct CDR3 sequences, roughly 12% being singletons. The same data also contributed to another study, on yellow fever vaccine responses in identical twins.

The source material was PBMCs. This TCR was recovered from a woman aged 18-30 years in good health. The chain combines TRBV20-1 with TRBJ2-1; a weak D match, TRBD2 (5 bases). The CDR3 nucleotides read TGCAGTGCTAGAGTGCCCCGAGCGGTTCACAATGAGCAGTTCTTC. Translation: CSARVPRAVHNEQFF.